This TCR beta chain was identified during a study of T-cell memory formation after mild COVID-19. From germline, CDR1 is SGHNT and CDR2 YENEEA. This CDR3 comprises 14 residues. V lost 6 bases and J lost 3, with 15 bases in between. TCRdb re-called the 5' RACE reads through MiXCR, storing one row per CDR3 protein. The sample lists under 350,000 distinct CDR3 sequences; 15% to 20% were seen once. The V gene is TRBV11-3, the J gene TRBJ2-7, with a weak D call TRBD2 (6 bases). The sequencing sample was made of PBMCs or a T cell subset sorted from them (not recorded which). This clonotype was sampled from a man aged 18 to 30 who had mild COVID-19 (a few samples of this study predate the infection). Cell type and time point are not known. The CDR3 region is CASSRRGSRYEQYF. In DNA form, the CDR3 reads TGTGCCAGCAGTCGCCGGGGGAGTCGCTACGAGCAGTACTTC.